The clone carrying this T cell receptor beta chain was observed a few times. What it binds is not known. Unique molecular identifiers were used in preparing the TCRbeta library. TCRdb re-called the PCR reads through MiXCR, storing one row per CDR3 protein. The repertoire holds hundreds of thousands of distinct CDR3 sequences, with over 10% as singletons. The sample originates from a study of T-cell reconstitution after alpha-beta-depleted transplantation in children. General study points: It was surviving recipient T cells and thymic progenitors that gave some patients high TCRbeta diversity at day 60. Alpha-beta T cells about two months after transplant reportedly derived from several hundred expanded graft clones. Hyperexpanded clones declined; after one year, newly produced T cells mostly supplied diversity.

Sequencing was performed on PBMCs, taken before TCRalphabeta/CD19-depleted stem cell transplant. The TCR was taken from a girl aged 2-15 years with congenital amegakaryocytic thrombocytopenia, due to receive a stem cell transplant.

The CDR3: CASSYRFEQYF. The CDR3 DNA sequence: TGTGCCAGCAGTTACCGGTTCGAGCAGTACTTC. This chain links TRBV12-3 or TRBV12-4 with TRBJ2-7, with D unresolved. Trimming stripped 4 bases from V and 6 bases from J, with 7 bases between. The CDR3 has 11 amino acids.